This T cell receptor (delta chain) was documented in a study of gamma-delta T cells after stem cell transplantation (dated by TCRdb to the mid-2010s). Receptor amplification or capture employed RT-PCR. The sequencer listed for this sample is Illumina MiSeq. The public reads were reprocessed by TCRdb using CATT, and rows of matching DNA were later combined. The sample table holds about 2,800 delta-chain clones, of which about 2.9% were seen once. The ten largest clones take up 20% to 25% of the sample. Points on this clone: Which antigen it targets is not known. A far larger clone is one nucleotide away, so this likely arose from a read error. Different DNA sequences within this sample yield the same CDR3.

From the germline V gene, CDR1 is GEAIGNYY and CDR2 is EKD. From the cysteine through the phenylalanine, the CDR3 covers 21 amino acids. Solely the CDR3 DNA is kept, with 63 bases framed from the first base. V and J lose 0 bases and 0 bases, and a span of 20 bases separates them. The chain is encoded by TRDV2 joined to TRDJ3; matching of 6 bases hints at TRDD3 as the D gene. The sample taken for sequencing was gamma-delta T cells. The sequence came from a human donor. It is not recorded whose cells these are; they may come from a transplant donor. The DNA is TGTGCCTGTGACACCGGCTGGGGTGGGGGGTATAGCTCCTGGGACACCCGACAGATGTTTTTC. This yields the protein CACDTGWGGGYSSWDTRQMFF.